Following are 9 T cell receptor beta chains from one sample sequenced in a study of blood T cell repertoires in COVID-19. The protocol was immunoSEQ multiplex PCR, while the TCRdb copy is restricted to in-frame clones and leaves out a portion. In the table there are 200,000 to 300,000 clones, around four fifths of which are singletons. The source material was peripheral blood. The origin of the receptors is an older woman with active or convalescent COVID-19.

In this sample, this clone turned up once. The CDR3 coding sequence is TGCGCCAGCAGAGACAGGGGGCGAGAAAAGCAAGAGACCCAGTACTTC. Its translation is CASRDRGREKQETQYF. This rearrangement joins TRBV10-1 to TRBJ2-5; 10 bases agree with TRBD1. The CDR3 loop spans 16 amino acids. V lost 6 bases to trimming and J lost 2 bases; unmatched junction nucleotides: 9. Germline values: CDR1 WNHNN, CDR2 SYGVQD (reference sequence).

CDR3 nucleotides: TGTGCCAGTAGTATCTCCGGGTCCTTACTTTACTCTGGGGCCAACGTCCTGACTTTC. Amino acid sequence: CASSISGSLLYSGANVLTF. The V call is TRBV19, the J call TRBJ2-6; D gene ambiguous. This CDR3 comprises 19 residues. In germline, CDR1 is LNHDA, CDR2 SQIVND (reference sequence). V lost 3 bases and J lost 0, with 18 bases in between.

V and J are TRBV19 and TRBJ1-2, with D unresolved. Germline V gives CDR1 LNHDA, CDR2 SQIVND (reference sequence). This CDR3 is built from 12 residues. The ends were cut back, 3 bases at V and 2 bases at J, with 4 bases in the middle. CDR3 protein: CASSMRNYGYTF. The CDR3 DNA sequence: TGTGCCAGTAGTATGAGGAACTATGGCTACACCTTC. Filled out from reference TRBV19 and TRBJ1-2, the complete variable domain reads DGGITQSPKYLFRKEGQNVTLSCEQNLNHDAMYWYRQDPGQGLRLIYYSQIVNDFQKGDIAEGYSVSREKKESFPLTVTSAQKNPTAFYLCASSMRNYGYTFGSGTRLTVV.

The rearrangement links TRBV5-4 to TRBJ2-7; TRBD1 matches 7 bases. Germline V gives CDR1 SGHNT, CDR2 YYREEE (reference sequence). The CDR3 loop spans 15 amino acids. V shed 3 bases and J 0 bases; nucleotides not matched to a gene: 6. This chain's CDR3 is CASSWGDRVSYEQYF. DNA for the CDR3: TGTGCCAGCAGCTGGGGAGACAGGGTCTCCTACGAGCAGTACTTC. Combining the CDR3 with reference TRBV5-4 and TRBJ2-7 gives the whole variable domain ETGVTQSPTHLIKTRGQQVTLRCSSQSGHNTVSWYQQALGQGPQFIFQYYREEENGRGNFPPRFSGLQFPNYSSELNVNALELDDSALYLCASSWGDRVSYEQYFGPGTRLTVT.

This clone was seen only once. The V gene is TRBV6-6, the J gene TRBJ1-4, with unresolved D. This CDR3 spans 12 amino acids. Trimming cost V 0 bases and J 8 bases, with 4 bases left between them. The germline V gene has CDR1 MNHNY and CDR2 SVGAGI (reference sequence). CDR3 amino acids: CASSYSGEKLFF. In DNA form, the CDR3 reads TGTGCCAGCAGTTACTCGGGCGAAAAACTGTTTTTT.

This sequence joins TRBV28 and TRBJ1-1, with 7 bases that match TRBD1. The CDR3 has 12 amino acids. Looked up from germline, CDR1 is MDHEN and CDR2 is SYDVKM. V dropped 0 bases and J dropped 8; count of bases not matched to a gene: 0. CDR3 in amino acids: CASSLWGQEAFF. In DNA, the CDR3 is TGTGCCAGCAGTTTATGGGGACAGGAAGCTTTCTTT.

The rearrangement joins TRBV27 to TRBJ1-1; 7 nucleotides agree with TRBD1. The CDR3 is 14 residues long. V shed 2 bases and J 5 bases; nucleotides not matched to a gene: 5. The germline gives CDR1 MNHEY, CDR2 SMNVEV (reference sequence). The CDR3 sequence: CASSLEQGWTEAFF. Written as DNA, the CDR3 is TGTGCCAGCAGTTTAGAACAGGGGTGGACTGAAGCTTTCTTT.

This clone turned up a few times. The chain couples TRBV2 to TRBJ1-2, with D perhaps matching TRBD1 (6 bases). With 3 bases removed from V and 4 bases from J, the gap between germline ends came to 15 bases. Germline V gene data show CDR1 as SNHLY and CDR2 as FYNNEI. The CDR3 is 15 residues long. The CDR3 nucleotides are TGTGCCAGCAGTGAGGACAGCCTACGTACCTATGGCTACACCTTC. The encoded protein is CASSEDSLRTYGYTF.

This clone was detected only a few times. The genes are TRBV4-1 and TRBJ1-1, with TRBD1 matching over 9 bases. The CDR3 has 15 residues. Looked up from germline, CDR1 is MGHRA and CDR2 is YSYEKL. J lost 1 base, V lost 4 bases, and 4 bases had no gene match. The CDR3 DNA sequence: TGCGCCAGCAGCCGTGGACAGGGGCCGAACACTGAAGCTTTCTTT. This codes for CASSRGQGPNTEAFF.